The 21 T cell receptor beta chains given below trace back to one sample, sequenced in a study of technical replicates of blood from a handful of donors. Clones were sequenced by immunoSEQ multiplex PCR, and TCRdb holds only the in-frame ones, with some missing. The sample records tens of thousands of clones, 75% to 95% being singletons. The source material was T cells isolated from PBMCs. These receptors were obtained from a human donor in good health.

This clone was recorded once. The rearrangement links TRBV6-5 to TRBJ1-1; D gene unclear. The germline V and J ends were trimmed by 2 bases and 1 base, with 11 bases remaining between them. The CDR3 has 15 residues. Germline-derived CDR1 and CDR2 are MNHEY and SVGAGI. The CDR3 bases are TGTGCCAGCAGTTACGGGCTGGGGAGGAACACTGAAGCTTTCTTT. Its translation: CASSYGLGRNTEAFF.

As to this clone: A read error may account for a junction end that differs from germline. The chain couples TRBV2 to TRBJ2-5, with D perhaps TRBD1 (6 bases). This CDR3 is built from 16 residues. Per germline, CDR1 SNHLY and CDR2 FYNNEI. The DNA for the CDR3 is TGTGCCAGCAGGGAAGTGACAGGACCTCGGTTGGAGACCCAGTACTTC. Translation: CASREVTGPRLETQYF.

This sequence joins TRBV27 and TRBJ2-5; 8 bases fit TRBD1. CDR1 is MNHEY, CDR2 SMNVEV, per germline (reference sequence). J was trimmed by 4 bases and V by 10 bases; bases with no gene match: 11. The CDR3 extends over 14 amino acids. CDR3 sequence (DNA): TGTGCCACCAAGAGACAGGGGAGCGGAGAGACCCAGTACTTC. It specifies CATKRQGSGETQYF.

V usage is TRBV10-3 and J usage is TRBJ2-3; a possible D gene is TRBD1 (5 bases). V was trimmed by 10 bases and J by 0 bases, leaving 17 bases between them. Germline loops: CDR1 ENHRY, CDR2 SYGVKD. CDR3 length: 15 residues. For the CDR3, the DNA is TGTGCCACCCTGAGAGACAGTCCTAGCACAGATACGCAGTATTTT. Amino acids: CATLRDSPSTDTQYF.

This CDR3 is CASSTRTVDFRGQYF. The CDR3, as DNA: TGTGCCAGCAGCACCCGGACGGTCGATTTTAGGGGGCAGTACTTC. The chain uses TRBV11-3 and TRBJ2-7; D is perhaps TRBD1 (5 bases). Trimming removed 5 bases at V and 9 bases at J, with 23 bases between. Looked up from germline, CDR1 is SGHNT and CDR2 is YENEEA. This CDR3 spans 15 amino acids. The full variable domain, completed using reference TRBV11-3 and TRBJ2-7, is EAGVVQSPRYKIIEKKQPVAFWCNPISGHNTLYWYLQNLGQGPELLIRYENEEAVDDSQLPKDRFSAERLKGVDSTLKIQPAELGDSAVYLCASSTRTVDFRGQYFGPGTRLTVT.

The CDR3 bases are TGTGCCAGCAGCGCCCGCCGGACAGGGAACACCGGGGAGCTGTTTTTT. Amino acids: CASSARRTGNTGELFF. The chain couples TRBV7-2 to TRBJ2-2, with 7 nucleotides matching TRBD1. V gave up 5 bases and J gave up 1 base; unmatched junction bases: 7. Germline assignment: CDR1 SGHTA and CDR2 FQGNSA. There are 16 residues in the CDR3.

The chain couples TRBV15 to TRBJ1-4; D perhaps matches TRBD1 (6 bases). V was trimmed by 1 base and J by 3 bases, leaving 12 bases between them. CDR3 length: 16 amino acids. Per the germline V gene, CDR1 is LNHNV and CDR2 is YYDKDF (reference sequence). The CDR3 DNA sequence: TGTGCCACCAGCAGAGTCCGGACAGAATCTAATGAAAAACTGTTTTTT. Encoded protein: CATSRVRTESNEKLFF.

This clone has only a few counts. The CDR3 DNA is TGTGCCAGCAGCGCTGAAACGGGACAGGGCTCTATTGGTGCGTACAATGAGCAGTTCTTC. This translates into CASSAETGQGSIGAYNEQFF. The chain has TRBV11-3 and TRBJ2-1; 9 bases match TRBD1. V trimming: 5 bases; J trimming: 4 bases; junction bases outside the gene matches: 21. The CDR3 consists of 20 residues. The germline gives CDR1 SGHNT, CDR2 YENEEA.

V and J are TRBV5-1 and TRBJ2-7; TRBD2 aligns across 8 bases. Germline CDR1 reads SGHRS; CDR2 reads YFSETQ. The CDR3 loop spans 14 amino acids. Trimming at V came to 1 base and at J to 2 bases, leaving 2 bases not matched to a gene. The CDR3 DNA reads as TGCGCCAGCAGCTTGCTTAGCGGGGCCTACGAGCAGTACTTC. The encoded protein is CASSLLSGAYEQYF.

CDR3 nucleotides: TGCGCCAGCAGCCAACCTCGGGGGGAGACCCAGTACTTC. Translating gives CASSQPRGETQYF. The rearrangement uses TRBV4-1 and TRBJ2-5, with D possibly matching TRBD2 (6 bases). The length of the CDR3 is 13 residues. Deletions cut 2 bases from V and 5 bases from J, with 9 bases between. Germline-derived CDR1 and CDR2 are MGHRA and YSYEKL.

The chain has TRBV11-2 and TRBJ2-1; 8 bases are shared with TRBD2. This CDR3 has 18 amino acids. J was trimmed by 5 bases and V by 2 bases; bases with no gene match: 14. Per the germline V gene, CDR1 is SGHAT and CDR2 is FQNNGV. For the CDR3, the DNA is TGTGCCAGCAGCTTAAAGTTTCGGGGTAGCGGGGCGGACAATGAGCAGTTCTTC. Translating gives CASSLKFRGSGADNEQFF.

The CDR3 region has the DNA TGTGCCAGCAGCTTAGGGACAGGAACAACCTACACCTTC. Translated, it gives CASSLGTGTTYTF. The chain carries TRBV7-2 and TRBJ1-2; 7 bases fit TRBD1. Per the germline V gene, CDR1 is SGHTA and CDR2 is FQGNSA. This CDR3 has 13 amino acids. Trimming took 1 base from V and 10 from J; bases not matched to a gene: 6.

The chain recombines TRBV6-5 with TRBJ1-6; D unresolved. The CDR3 runs 15 residues. Germline CDR1 MNHEY, CDR2 SVGAGI. Deletions cut 1 base from V and 5 bases from J, with 9 bases between. The CDR3 bases are TGTGCCAGCAGTTACTGGCACGGAGATAATTCACCCCTCCACTTT. Its protein is CASSYWHGDNSPLHF.

The J gene is TRBJ1-2, the V gene TRBV4-1; TRBD1 is a possible D gene (6 bases). Germline V CDR1 and CDR2: MGHRA, YSYEKL. This CDR3 spans 13 amino acids. V gave up 4 bases and J gave up 2 bases, with 8 bases separating them. Written as DNA, the CDR3 is TGCGCCAGCAGCCCAGGGACAAACTATGGCTACACCTTC. Its protein product is CASSPGTNYGYTF.

V usage is TRBV21-1 and J usage is TRBJ1-5; the table's D call of TRBD1 was not tested on the DNA. TRBV21-1 is a known pseudogene. CDR3 length: 14 amino acids. The CDR3 DNA is TGTGCCAGCCCGAAGGGGCAGGGGAATCAGCCCCAGCATTTT. This gives the protein CASPKGQGNQPQHF.

There are a few counts of this clone. Other nucleotide sequences from this sample produce the same CDR3. The chain is built from TRBV5-1 and TRBJ1-1; D uncertain. The V gene lost 0 bases and the J gene lost 1 base, with 7 bases spanning the gap. Germline lookup yields CDR1 SGHRS and CDR2 YFSETQ. This CDR3 region has 14 residues. This CDR3 is CASSLAPGNTEAFF. The DNA of the CDR3 is TGCGCCAGCAGCTTGGCCCCAGGGAACACTGAAGCTTTCTTT. Based on the CDR3 plus reference TRBV5-1 and TRBJ1-1, the full variable domain is KAGVTQTPRYLIKTRGQQVTLSCSPISGHRSVSWYQQTPGQGLQFLFEYFSETQRNKGNFPGRFSGRQFSNSRSEMNVSTLELGDSALYLCASSLAPGNTEAFFGQGTRLTVV.

The rearrangement links TRBV30 to TRBJ1-1; D gene uncertain. V shed 4 bases and J shed 3 bases, with 15 bases lying between them. The V gene's germline CDR1 is GTSNPN and CDR2 SVGIG (reference sequence). The CDR3 length is 14 residues. The CDR3 sequence is CAWTQQRGYTEAFF. The CDR3 nucleotides read TGTGCCTGGACACAACAGCGAGGGTACACTGAAGCTTTCTTT.

The V gene is TRBV19, the J gene TRBJ2-2, with D possibly matching TRBD1 (6 bases). In germline, CDR1 is LNHDA, CDR2 SQIVND (reference sequence). The length of the CDR3 is 15 residues. V was clipped by 4 bases and J by 2 bases, with 11 bases between them. The CDR3 loop reads CASSKQDRNTGELFF. DNA of the CDR3: TGTGCCAGTAGTAAACAGGACAGAAACACCGGGGAGCTGTTTTTT.

The V call is TRBV2, the J call TRBJ2-1; perhaps TRBD2 as D (6 bases). Per germline, CDR1 SNHLY and CDR2 FYNNEI. The CDR3 totals 15 residues. Trimming removed 7 bases from V and 8 bases from J, with 21 bases in between. CDR3 coding DNA: TGTGCCAGCATAGAAGCACGGGGGTGGGTCCATGAGCAGTTCTTC. It codes for CASIEARGWVHEQFF.

The CDR3 spells CASSSYRGLGANVLTF. CDR3 coding DNA: TGTGCCAGCAGCTCTTACAGGGGGCTGGGGGCCAACGTCCTGACTTTC. J is TRBJ2-6 and V is TRBV9; 9 nucleotides match TRBD1. The CDR3 consists of 16 residues. Germline assignment: CDR1 SGDLS and CDR2 YYNGEE. V lost 4 bases, J lost 4 bases, and 6 bases stayed unmatched.

This clone was detected a few times. CDR3 protein: CASSVGIRAGGGGTEAFF. The CDR3 nucleotides read TGTGCCAGCAGCGTAGGTATACGGGCAGGGGGTGGAGGCACTGAAGCTTTCTTT. The chain uses TRBV9 and TRBJ1-1; 7 nucleotides line up with TRBD1. Germline CDR1 and CDR2: SGDLS and YYNGEE. Losses at the gene ends were 0 bases for V and 4 bases for J; bases not matched to a gene: 15. The CDR3 contains 18 residues. Complete variable domain (other parts from reference TRBV9 and TRBJ1-1): DSGVTQTPKHLITATGQRVTLRCSPRSGDLSVYWYQQSLDQGLQFLIQYYNGEERAKGNILERFSAQQFPDLHSELNLSSLELGDSALYFCASSVGIRAGGGGTEAFFGQGTRLTVV.